This T cell receptor beta chain was sequenced for a study of memory CD4+ T cells and cytomegalovirus serostatus. About the research overall: This sample comes from healthy Belgian adults, under 10 CMV seropositive, 24 seronegative.

The authors' processing: After removing out-of-frame reads, 2 million to 2.5 million distinct TCRbeta sequences remained. Some clones are missing from TCRdb's copy, which holds only in-frame ones; the method was immunoSEQ multiplex PCR. V and J calls and clone size are copied from that table; D and trimming were computed from the DNA. The repertoire includes 55,000 to 75,000 clones, 75% to 90% of them detected once, and over 0.7% sits in the top ten. Single viable CD3+CD4+CD8-CD45RO+ cells were sorted as the memory CD4+ T cells. The V gene lost 6 bases and the J gene lost 4 bases, with 7 bases spanning the gap. CDR3 length: 12 amino acids. Germline lookup yields CDR1 ENHRY and CDR2 SYGVKD.

This sequence joins TRBV10-3 and TRBJ1-5, with D possibly matching TRBD1 (5 bases). The sample consisted of memory CD4+ T cells from blood. This clonotype was obtained from an adult in good health and CMV-seronegative. The CDR3 sequence: CAIRQENQPQHF. CDR3 DNA sequence: TGTGCCATCAGACAGGAGAATCAGCCCCAGCATTTT.